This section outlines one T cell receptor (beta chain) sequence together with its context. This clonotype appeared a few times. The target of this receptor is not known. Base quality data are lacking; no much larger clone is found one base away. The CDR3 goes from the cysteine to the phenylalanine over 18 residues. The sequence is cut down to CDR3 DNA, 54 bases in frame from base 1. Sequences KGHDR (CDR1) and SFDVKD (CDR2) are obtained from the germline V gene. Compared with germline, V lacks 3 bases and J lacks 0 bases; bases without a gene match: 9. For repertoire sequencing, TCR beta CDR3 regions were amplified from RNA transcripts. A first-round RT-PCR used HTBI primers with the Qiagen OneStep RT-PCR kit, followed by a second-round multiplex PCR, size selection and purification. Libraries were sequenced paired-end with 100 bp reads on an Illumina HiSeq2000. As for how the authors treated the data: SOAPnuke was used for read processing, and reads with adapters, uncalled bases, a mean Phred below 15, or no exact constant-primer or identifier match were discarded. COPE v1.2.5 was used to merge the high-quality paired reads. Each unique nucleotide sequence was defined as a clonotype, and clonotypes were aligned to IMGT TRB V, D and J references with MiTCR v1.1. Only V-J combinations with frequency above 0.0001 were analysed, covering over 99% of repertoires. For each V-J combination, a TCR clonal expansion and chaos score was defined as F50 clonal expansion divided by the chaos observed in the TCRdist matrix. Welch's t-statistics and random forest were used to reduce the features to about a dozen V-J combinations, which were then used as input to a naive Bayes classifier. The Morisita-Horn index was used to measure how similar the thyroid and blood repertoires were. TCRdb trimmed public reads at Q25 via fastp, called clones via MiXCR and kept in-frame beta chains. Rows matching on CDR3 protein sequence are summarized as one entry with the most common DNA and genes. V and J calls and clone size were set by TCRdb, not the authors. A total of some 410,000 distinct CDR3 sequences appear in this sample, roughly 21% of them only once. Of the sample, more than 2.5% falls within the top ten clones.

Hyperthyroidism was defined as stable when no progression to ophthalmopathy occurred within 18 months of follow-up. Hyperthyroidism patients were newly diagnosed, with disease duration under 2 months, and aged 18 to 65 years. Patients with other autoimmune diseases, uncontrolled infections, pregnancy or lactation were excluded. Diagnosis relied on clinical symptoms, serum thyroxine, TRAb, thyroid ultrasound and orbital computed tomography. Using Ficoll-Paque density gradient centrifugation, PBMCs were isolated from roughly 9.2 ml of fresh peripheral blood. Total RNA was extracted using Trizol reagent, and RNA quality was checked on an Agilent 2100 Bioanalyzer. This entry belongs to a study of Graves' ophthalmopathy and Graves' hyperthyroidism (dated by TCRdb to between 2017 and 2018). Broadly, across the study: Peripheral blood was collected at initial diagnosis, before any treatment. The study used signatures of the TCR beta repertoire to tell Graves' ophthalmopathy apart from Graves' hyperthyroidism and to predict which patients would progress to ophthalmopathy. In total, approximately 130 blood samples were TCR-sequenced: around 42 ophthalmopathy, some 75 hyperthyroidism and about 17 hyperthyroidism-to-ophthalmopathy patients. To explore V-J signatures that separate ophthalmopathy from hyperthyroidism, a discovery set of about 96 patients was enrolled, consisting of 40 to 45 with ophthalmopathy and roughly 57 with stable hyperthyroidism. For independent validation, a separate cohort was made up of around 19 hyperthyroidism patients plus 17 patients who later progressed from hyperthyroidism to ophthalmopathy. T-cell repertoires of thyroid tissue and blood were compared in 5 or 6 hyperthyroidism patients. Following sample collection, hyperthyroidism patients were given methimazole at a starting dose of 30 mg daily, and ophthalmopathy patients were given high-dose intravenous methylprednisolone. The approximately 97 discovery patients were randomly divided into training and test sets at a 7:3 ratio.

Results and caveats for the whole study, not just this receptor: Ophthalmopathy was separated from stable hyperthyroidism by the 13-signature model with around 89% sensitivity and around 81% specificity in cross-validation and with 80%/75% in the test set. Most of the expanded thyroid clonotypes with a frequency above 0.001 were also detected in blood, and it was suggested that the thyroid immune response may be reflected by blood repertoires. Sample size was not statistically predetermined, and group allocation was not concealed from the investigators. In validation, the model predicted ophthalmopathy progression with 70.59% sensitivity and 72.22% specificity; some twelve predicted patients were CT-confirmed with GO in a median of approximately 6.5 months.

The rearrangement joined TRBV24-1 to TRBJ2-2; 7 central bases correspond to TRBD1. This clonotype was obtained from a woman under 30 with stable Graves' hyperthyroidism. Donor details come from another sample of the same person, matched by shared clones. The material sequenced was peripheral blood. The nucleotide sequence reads TGTGCCACCAGTGATATCCGTGACAGGGCCTCGAACACCGGGGAGCTGTTTTTT. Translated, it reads CATSDIRDRASNTGELFF.